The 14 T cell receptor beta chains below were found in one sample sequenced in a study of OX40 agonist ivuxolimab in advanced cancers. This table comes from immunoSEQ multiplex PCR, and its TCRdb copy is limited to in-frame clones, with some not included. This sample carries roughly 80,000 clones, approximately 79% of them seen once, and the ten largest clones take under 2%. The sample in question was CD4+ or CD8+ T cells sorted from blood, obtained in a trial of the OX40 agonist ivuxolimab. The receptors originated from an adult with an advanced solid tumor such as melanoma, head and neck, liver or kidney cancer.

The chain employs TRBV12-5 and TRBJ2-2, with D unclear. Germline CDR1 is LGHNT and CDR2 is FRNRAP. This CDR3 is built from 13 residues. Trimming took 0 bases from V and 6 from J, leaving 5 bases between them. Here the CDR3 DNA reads TGTGCTAGTGGTTTGGTCCCCTCCGGGGAGCTGTTTTTT. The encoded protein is CASGLVPSGELFF.

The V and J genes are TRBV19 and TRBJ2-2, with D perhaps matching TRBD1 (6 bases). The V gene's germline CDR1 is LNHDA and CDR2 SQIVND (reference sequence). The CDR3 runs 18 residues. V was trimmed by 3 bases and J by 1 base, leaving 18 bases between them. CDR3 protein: CASSIGRRAGVNTGELFF. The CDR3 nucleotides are TGTGCCAGTAGTATTGGCCGGCGAGCAGGGGTGAACACCGGGGAGCTGTTTTTT.

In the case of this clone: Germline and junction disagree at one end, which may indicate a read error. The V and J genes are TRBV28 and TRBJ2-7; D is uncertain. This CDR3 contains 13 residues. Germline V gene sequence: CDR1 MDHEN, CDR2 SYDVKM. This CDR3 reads CTSSLIGVYEQYF. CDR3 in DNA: TGTACCAGCAGTTTGATTGGAGTCTACGAGCAGTACTTC. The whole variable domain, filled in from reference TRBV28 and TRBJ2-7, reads DVKVTQSSRYLVKRTGEKVFLECVQDMDHENMFWYRQDPGLGLRLIYFSYDVKMKEKGDIPEGYSVSREKKERFSLILESASTNQTSMYLCTSSLIGVYEQYFGPGTRLTVT.

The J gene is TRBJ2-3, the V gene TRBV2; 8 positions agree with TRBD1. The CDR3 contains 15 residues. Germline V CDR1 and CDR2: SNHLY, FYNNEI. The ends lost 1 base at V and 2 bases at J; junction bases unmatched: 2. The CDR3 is CASSEGTGHTDTQYF. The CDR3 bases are TGTGCCAGCAGTGAAGGGACAGGGCACACAGATACGCAGTATTTT. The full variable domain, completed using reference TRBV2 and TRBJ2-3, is EPEVTQTPSHQVTQMGQEVILRCVPISNHLYFYWYRQILGQKVEFLVSFYNNEISEKSEIFDDQFSVERPDGSNFTLKIRSTKLEDSAMYFCASSEGTGHTDTQYFGPGTRLTVL.

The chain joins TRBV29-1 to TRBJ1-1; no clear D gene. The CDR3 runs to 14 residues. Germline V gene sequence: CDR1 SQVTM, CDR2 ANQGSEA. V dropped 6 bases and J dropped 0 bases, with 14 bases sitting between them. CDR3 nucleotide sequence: TGCAGCGTCATGATTGGGTCGGTGAACACTGAAGCTTTCTTT. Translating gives CSVMIGSVNTEAFF.

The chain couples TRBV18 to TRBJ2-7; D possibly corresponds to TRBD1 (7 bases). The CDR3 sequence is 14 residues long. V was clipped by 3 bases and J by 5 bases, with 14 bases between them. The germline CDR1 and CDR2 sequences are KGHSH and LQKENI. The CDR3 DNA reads TGTGCCAGCTCACCTTCAGGGGGGAGGAACGAGCAGTACTTC. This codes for CASSPSGGRNEQYF.

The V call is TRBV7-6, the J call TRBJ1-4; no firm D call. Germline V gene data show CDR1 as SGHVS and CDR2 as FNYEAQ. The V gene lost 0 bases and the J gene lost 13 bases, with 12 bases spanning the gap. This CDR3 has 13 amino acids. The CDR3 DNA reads TGTGCCAGCAGCTTAGCCTGGCCAGGTGGACTGTTTTTT. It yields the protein CASSLAWPGGLFF.

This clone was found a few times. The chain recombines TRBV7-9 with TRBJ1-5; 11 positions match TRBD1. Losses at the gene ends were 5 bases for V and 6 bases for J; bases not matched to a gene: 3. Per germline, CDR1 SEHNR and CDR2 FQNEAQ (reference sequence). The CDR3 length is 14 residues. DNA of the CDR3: TGTGCCAGCAGCGTCGGGACAGGGGGTCAGCCCCAGCATTTT. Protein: CASSVGTGGQPQHF. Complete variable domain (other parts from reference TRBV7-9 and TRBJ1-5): DTGVSQNPRHKITKRGQNVTFRCDPISEHNRLYWYRQTLGQGPEFLTYFQNEAQLEKSRLLSDRFSAERPKGSFSTLEIQRTEQGDSAMYLCASSVGTGGQPQHFGDGTRLSIL.

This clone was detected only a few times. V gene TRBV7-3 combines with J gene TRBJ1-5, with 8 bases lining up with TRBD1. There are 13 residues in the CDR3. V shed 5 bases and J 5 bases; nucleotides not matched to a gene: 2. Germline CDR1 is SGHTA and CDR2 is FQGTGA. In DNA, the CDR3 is TGTGCCAGCAGCACGACAGGGGATCAGCCCCAGCATTTT. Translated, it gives CASSTTGDQPQHF.

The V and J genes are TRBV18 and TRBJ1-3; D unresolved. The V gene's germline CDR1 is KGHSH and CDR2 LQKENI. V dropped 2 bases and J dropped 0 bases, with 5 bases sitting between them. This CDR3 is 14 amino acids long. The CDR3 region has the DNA TGTGCCAGCTCACCAAGTGTCTCTGGAAACACCATATATTTT. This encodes CASSPSVSGNTIYF.

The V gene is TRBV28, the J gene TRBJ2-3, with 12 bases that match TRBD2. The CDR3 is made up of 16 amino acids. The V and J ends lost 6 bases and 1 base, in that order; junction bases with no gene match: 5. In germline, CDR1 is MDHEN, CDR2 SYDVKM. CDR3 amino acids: CASRLAGGPGTDTQYF. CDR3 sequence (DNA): TGTGCCAGCAGACTAGCGGGGGGTCCCGGCACAGATACGCAGTATTTT.

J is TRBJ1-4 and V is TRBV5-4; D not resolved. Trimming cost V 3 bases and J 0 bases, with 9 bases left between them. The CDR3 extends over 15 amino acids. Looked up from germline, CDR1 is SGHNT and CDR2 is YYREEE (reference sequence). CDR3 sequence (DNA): TGTGCCAGCAGCTCCCAATTTGCAACTAATGAAAAACTGTTTTTT. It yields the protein CASSSQFATNEKLFF.

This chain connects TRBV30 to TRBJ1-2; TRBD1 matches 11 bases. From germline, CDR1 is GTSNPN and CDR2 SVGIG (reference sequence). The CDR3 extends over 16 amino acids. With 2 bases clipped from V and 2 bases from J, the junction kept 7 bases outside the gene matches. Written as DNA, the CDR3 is TGTGCCTGGAGTAACTTTGGGACAGGGGGAAACTATGGCTACACCTTC. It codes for CAWSNFGTGGNYGYTF.

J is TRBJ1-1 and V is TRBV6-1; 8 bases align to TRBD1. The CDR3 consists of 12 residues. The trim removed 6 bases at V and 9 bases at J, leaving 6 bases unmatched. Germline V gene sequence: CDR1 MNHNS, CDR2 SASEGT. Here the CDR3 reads CASRWTGSKAFF. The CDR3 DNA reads TGTGCCAGCAGATGGACAGGGTCAAAAGCTTTCTTT.